This T cell receptor (beta chain) comes out of a study of cytomegalovirus exposure and HLA in healthy donors. Study-wide context: Previous work identified roughly 120 million unique TCR beta sequences from about 179 million T cells. Study-wide findings and caveats: It was shown in a later analysis that HLA-associated TCR beta chains were more clonally expanded than other, equally common chains. Exclusion applied to some V segments, including TRBV6-2 and TRBV6-3, as they were indistinguishable.

There are 20 residues in the CDR3. Looked up from germline, CDR1 is MNHNS and CDR2 is SASEGT. The trim removed 4 bases at V and 2 bases at J, leaving 12 bases unmatched. This PCR relied on a set of 60 Vbeta primers and 13 Jbeta primers. As handled by the study authors: In a later analysis, of 70 million to 85 million unique beta chains, about 11 million appeared in at least two donors. Repertoires were generated with immunoSEQ multiplex PCR, while TCRdb's copy carries only in-frame clones and drops some. V, J and clone size are those of that table, while D and trimming were read from the DNA. The sample shows 150,000 to 200,000 clones, roughly three quarters of them seen only once. Points on this clone: As yet, its antigen is unknown.

Sequences were obtained from PBMCs. V is TRBV6-1 and J is TRBJ2-3, with 16 bases fitting TRBD2. The clonotype originates from a male donor in good health and CMV-seropositive. The CDR3 DNA follows: TGTGCCAGCAGTGGACTAAAGGGACTAGCGGGGGGGACCCCCACAGATACGCAGTATTTT. This encodes CASSGLKGLAGGTPTDTQYF.